Sequencing of this T cell receptor beta chain was carried out in a study of blood T cells in healthy people across ages. The extraction recovered at least 5 micrograms of total RNA per sample. A second PCR, run for roughly 7 to 12 cycles, used a sample-barcoded 5' primer plus a J-beta primer mix. Paired-end reads containing CDR3 totaled no fewer than 3 million for each sample. MiXCR was run by TCRdb on the 5' RACE reads, yielding one entry per CDR3 protein. Found here are around 800,000 distinct CDR3 sequences, more than 40% of them singletons; the top ten hold roughly a fifth. V lost 5 bases and J 0 bases, leaving 10 bases between the germline ends. Per the germline V gene, CDR1 is SGHTA and CDR2 is FQGNSA. The CDR3 totals 14 residues.

V is TRBV7-2 and J is TRBJ2-5; D may be TRBD2 (5 bases). The TCR originated in a man between 60 and 70 years old in good health. Source material: blood. CDR3 nucleotides: TGTGCCAGCAGCCCTACTAGTTACCAAGAGACCCAGTACTTC. Translated: CASSPTSYQETQYF.